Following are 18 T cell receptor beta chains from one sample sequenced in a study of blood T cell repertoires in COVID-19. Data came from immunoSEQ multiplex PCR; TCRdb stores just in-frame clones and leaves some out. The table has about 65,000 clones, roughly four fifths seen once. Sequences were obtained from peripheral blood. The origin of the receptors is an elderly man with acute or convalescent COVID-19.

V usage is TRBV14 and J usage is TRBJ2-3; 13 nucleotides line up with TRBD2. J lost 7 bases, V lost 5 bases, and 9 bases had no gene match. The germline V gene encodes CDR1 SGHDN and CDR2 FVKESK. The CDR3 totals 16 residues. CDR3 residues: CASSISGTSGTNTQYF. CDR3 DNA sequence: TGTGCCAGCAGCATCTCCGGGACTAGCGGGACGAATACGCAGTATTTT.

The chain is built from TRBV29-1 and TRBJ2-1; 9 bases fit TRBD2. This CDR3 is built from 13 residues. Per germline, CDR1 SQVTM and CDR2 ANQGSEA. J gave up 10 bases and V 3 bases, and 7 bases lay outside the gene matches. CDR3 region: CSVDRLAGREQFF. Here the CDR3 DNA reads TGCAGCGTTGATCGGCTAGCGGGGCGAGAGCAGTTCTTC.

The CDR3 DNA is TGTGCCAGCAGCCAAGATGGGGCGGGGGGGTACAATGAGCAGTTCTTC. Encoded protein: CASSQDGAGGYNEQFF. The V and J genes are TRBV4-2 and TRBJ2-1, with 9 positions matching TRBD2. V shed 0 bases, J shed 4 bases, and the junction held 4 bases outside the gene matches. This CDR3 is built from 16 residues. CDR1 and CDR2 from the germline V gene are LGHNA and YNFKEQ.

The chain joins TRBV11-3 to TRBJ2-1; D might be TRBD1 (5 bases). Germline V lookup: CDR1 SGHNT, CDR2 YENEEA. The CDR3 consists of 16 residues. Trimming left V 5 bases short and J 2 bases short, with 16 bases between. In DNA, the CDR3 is TGTGCCAGCAGCCCACTGGACACAGCCGCCTACAATGAGCAGTTCTTC. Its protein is CASSPLDTAAYNEQFF.

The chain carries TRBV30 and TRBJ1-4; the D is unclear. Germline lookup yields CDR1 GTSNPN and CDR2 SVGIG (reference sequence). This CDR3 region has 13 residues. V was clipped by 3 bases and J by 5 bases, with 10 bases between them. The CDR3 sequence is CAWSVLSNEKLFF. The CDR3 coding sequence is TGTGCCTGGAGCGTTCTGTCGAATGAAAAACTGTTTTTT.

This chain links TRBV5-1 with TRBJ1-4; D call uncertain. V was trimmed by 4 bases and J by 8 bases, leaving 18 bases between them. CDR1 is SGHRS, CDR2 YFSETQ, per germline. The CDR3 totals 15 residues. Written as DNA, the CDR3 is TGCGCCAGCAGCCCGGGTTCGGGGTTAGGAGAAAAACTGTTTTTT. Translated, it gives CASSPGSGLGEKLFF.

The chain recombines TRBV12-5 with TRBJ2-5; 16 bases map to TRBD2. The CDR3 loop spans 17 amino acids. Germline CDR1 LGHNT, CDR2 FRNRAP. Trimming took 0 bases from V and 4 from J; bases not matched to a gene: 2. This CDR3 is CASGLVGTSGGVETQYF. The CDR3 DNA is TGTGCTAGTGGTTTGGTCGGGACTAGCGGGGGGGTAGAGACCCAGTACTTC.

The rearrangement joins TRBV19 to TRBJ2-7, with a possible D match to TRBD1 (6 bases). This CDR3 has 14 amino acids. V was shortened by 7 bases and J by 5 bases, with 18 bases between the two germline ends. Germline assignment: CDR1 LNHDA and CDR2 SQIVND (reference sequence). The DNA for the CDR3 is TGTGCCAGTATCGCGGCCAGGGGAAATGACGAGCAGTACTTC. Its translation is CASIAARGNDEQYF.

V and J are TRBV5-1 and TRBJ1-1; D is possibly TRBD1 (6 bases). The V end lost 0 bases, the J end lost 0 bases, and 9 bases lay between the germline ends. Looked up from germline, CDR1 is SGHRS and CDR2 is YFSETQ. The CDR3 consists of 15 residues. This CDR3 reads CASSLGPGVNTEAFF. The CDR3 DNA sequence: TGCGCCAGCAGCTTGGGGCCAGGGGTGAACACTGAAGCTTTCTTT.

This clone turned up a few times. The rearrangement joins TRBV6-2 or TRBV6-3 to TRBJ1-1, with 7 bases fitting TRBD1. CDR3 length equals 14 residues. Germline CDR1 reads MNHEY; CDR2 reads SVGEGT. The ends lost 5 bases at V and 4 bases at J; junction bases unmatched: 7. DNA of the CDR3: TGTGCCAGCAGTAAAAACCAGGGGGGCACTGAAGCTTTCTTT. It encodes CASSKNQGGTEAFF.

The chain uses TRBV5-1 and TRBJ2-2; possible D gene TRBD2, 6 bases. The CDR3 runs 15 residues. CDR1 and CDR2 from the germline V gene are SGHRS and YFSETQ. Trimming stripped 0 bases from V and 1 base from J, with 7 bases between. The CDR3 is CASSLGGVNTGELFF. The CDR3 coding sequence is TGCGCCAGCAGCTTGGGCGGGGTGAACACCGGGGAGCTGTTTTTT.

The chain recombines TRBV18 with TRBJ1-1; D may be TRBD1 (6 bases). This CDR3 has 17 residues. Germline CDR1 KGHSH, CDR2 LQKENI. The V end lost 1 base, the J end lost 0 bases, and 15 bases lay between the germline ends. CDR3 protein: CASSPLDRSGMNTEAFF. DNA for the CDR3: TGTGCCAGCTCACCACTTGACAGGTCGGGAATGAACACTGAAGCTTTCTTT.

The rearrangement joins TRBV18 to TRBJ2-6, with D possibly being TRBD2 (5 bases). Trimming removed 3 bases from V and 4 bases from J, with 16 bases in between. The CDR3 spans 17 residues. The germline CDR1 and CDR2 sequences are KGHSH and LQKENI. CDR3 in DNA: TGTGCCAGCTCACCGTGGGCGGGTCCTAGGGGGGCCAACGTCCTGACTTTC. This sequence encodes CASSPWAGPRGANVLTF.

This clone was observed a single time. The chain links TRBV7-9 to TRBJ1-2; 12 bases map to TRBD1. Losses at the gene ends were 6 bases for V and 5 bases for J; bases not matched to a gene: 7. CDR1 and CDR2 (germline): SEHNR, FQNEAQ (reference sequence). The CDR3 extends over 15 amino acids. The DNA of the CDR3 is TGTGCCAGCAGTACCGGGACAGGGGGCGGGTATGGCTACACCTTC. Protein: CASSTGTGGGYGYTF.

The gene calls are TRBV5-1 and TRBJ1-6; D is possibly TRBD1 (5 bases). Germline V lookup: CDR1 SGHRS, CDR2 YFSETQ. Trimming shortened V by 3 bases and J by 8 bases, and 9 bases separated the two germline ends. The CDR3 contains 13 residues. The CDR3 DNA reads TGCGCCAGCAGCTCTGACAGTTATTCACCCCTCCACTTT. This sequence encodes CASSSDSYSPLHF.

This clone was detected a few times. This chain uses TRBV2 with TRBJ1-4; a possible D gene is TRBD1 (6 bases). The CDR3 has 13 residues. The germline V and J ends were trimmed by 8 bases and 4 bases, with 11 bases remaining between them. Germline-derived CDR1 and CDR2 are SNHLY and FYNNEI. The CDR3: CASGGGLNEKLFF. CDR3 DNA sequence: TGTGCCAGCGGGGGCGGACTTAATGAAAAACTGTTTTTT. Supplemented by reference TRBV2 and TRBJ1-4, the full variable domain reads EPEVTQTPSHQVTQMGQEVILRCVPISNHLYFYWYRQILGQKVEFLVSFYNNEISEKSEIFDDQFSVERPDGSNFTLKIRSTKLEDSAMYFCASGGGLNEKLFFGSGTQLSVL.

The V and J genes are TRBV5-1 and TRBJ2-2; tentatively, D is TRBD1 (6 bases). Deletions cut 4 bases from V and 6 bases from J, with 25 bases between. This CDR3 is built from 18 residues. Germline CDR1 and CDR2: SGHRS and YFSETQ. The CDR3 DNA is TGCGCCAGCAGCCCATTCACAGGGTCCCCGGGTGAGGCCGGGGAGCTGTTTTTT. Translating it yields CASSPFTGSPGEAGELFF. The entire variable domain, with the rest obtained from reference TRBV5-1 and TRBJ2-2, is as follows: KAGVTQTPRYLIKTRGQQVTLSCSPISGHRSVSWYQQTPGQGLQFLFEYFSETQRNKGNFPGRFSGRQFSNSRSEMNVSTLELGDSALYLCASSPFTGSPGEAGELFFGEGSRLTVL.

This CDR3 reads CSASPWGRLLDQPQHF. In DNA form, the CDR3 reads TGCAGTGCTAGTCCATGGGGCCGCCTGTTGGATCAGCCCCAGCATTTT. The chain has TRBV20-1 and TRBJ1-5, with D tentatively TRBD1 (5 bases). Trimming cost V 3 bases and J 5 bases, with 20 bases left between them. This CDR3 comprises 16 residues. Germline lookup yields CDR1 DFQATT and CDR2 SNEGSKA (reference sequence).